This T cell receptor (beta chain) was recorded in a study of spatial heterogeneity in lung cancer. Every molecule of TCR cDNA had its own unique molecular identifier. TCRdb itself ran the 5' RACE reads through MiXCR, one entry per CDR3 protein. The repertoire consists of around 10,000 distinct CDR3 sequences, with approximately 5% occurring once and the leading ten covering roughly a quarter. Study conclusions and caveats: It was found that expanded intratumoral alpha and beta TCR counts tracked tumor mutation counts.

As for time point: sample taken at primary tumor resection. This clonotype was seen a few times. Its antigen is unknown. Per the germline V gene, CDR1 is SGHRS and CDR2 is YFSETQ. V trimming: 5 bases; J trimming: 5 bases; junction bases outside the gene matches: 9. This CDR3 has 16 residues. The rearrangement joins TRBV5-1 to TRBJ2-2, with TRBD2 matching 10 bases. This receptor was obtained from a female donor with early-stage non-small cell lung cancer. Sequences were derived from lung tumor tissue, sampled at surgery. DNA of the CDR3: TGCGCCAGCAGGCCCCCGGGAGCGGGGGGGACCGGGGAGCTGTTTTTT. It is translated as CASRPPGAGGTGELFF.